This T cell receptor (beta chain) is from a study of CD8+ T cells in alopecia areata. Study-level points and caveats: Higher clonality than in normal scalp was seen in lesional scalp, especially alopecia totalis/universalis.

RNA, once extracted, was reverse transcribed into cDNA for use as the sequencing template. Sequencing was performed with immunoSEQ multiplex PCR; in TCRdb, only in-frame clones are kept and a portion is missing. The sample records 150,000 to 190,000 clones, more than 45% being singletons. This clone was found a few times. Its target is unknown. Germline V gene lookup returns CDR1 SGHRS and CDR2 YFSETQ. Trimming cost V 0 bases and J 4 bases, with 8 bases left between them. This CDR3 spans 14 amino acids. The sequence derives from a human donor with alopecia areata. The specimen comprised CD8+ T cells sorted from blood, sampled at week 0. The gene calls are TRBV5-1 and TRBJ1-5; D gene unclear. CDR3 DNA: TGCGCCAGCAGCTTGGACGGGAATAATCAGCCCCAGCATTTT. Translation gives CASSLDGNNQPQHF.